These T cell receptor beta chains were read from a single sample in a study of PD-1 blockade in classical Hodgkin lymphoma. Data came from immunoSEQ multiplex PCR; TCRdb stores just in-frame clones and leaves some out. Among 70,000 or so clones listed, nearly 95% were seen once. Sequenced material: peripheral blood mononuclear cells (PBMCs). Receptors originate from a human donor with classical Hodgkin lymphoma. Each CDR3 is given with its conserved first and last residue. D genes are given only for firm matches. Clone size is shown for a subset of rows, as once, few, many or a class of expanded clone.

abundance	j_gene	d_gene	v_gene	CDR3nt	CDR3aa
NA	TRBJ2-5	NA	TRBV5-4	TGTGCCAGCAGCTTGGCGTTTTCGGGGGGCACCGAGACCCAGTACTTC	CASSLAFSGGTETQYF
NA	TRBJ2-1	NA	TRBV5-1	TGCGCCAGCAGCTTGGAGAATAGCTCCTACAATGAGCAGTTCTTC	CASSLENSSYNEQFF
NA	TRBJ2-5	NA	TRBV7-8	TGTGCCAGCAGCCCTAATGGAGGGAAGGGGCAAGAGACCCAGTACTTC	CASSPNGGKGQETQYF
NA	TRBJ1-4	TRBD1	TRBV18	TGTGCCAGCTCACCACCCTCCATGGGCAGGGGGGGCGAAAAACTGTTTTTT	CASSPPSMGRGGEKLFF
NA	TRBJ1-6	NA	TRBV2	TGTGCCAGCAGTCTCGACACCTCCTATAATTCACCCCTCCACTTT	CASSLDTSYNSPLHF
NA	TRBJ1-1	NA	TRBV5-1	TGCGCCAGCAGCTTGGTGCCAGGGGTGAACACTGAAGCTTTCTTT	CASSLVPGVNTEAFF
once	TRBJ2-5	NA	TRBV28	TGTGCCAGCAGTCTACTGGGGGGGGCCCAAGAGACCCAGTACTTC	CASSLLGGAQETQYF
NA	TRBJ1-1	TRBD1	TRBV5-1	TGCGCCAGCAGCTTGGTGGGACAGTCTGCCACTGAAGCTTTCTTT	CASSLVGQSATEAFF
NA	TRBJ2-2	TRBD2	TRBV11-2	TGTGCCAGCAGCTCTCTCTTAGCGGGAGCCGGGGAGCTGTTTTTT	CASSSLLAGAGELFF
NA	TRBJ1-5	NA	TRBV6-5	TGTGCCAGCAGCCCCGTTTGGGGGAGCAATCAGCCCCAGCATTTT	CASSPVWGSNQPQHF
NA	TRBJ2-3	TRBD2	TRBV4-1	TGCGCCAGCAGCCAAGATCACACGGGAGGGCTTGAAGATACGCAGTATTTT	CASSQDHTGGLEDTQYF
NA	TRBJ2-2	NA	TRBV5-8	TGTGCCAGCAGCTTACGACTGTCGTTCTCAAACACCGGGGAGCTGTTTTTT	CASSLRLSFSNTGELFF
NA	TRBJ2-1	TRBD2	TRBV2	TGTGCCAGCAGTCCCGGGGGAGCGGGGGCTACGAGCTCCTACAATGAGCAGTTCTTC	CASSPGGAGATSSYNEQFF
NA	TRBJ2-1	TRBD2	TRBV30	TGTGCCTGGAGTAAGTGGGGCAAGCGGGAGTCGTTCTTC	CAWSKWGKRESFF
NA	TRBJ1-1	NA	TRBV7-2	TGTGCCAGCAGCTTTAGCGGGGGGGGTAGAGCTGAAGCTTTCTTT	CASSFSGGGRAEAFF
NA	TRBJ1-2	TRBD1	TRBV10-3	TGTGCCATCAGCCAGGGACAGAACTATGGCTACACCTTC	CAISQGQNYGYTF
NA	TRBJ2-7	NA	TRBV4-3	TGCGCCAGCAGCCAAGAGGTCTCCACCTACGAGCAGTACTTC	CASSQEVSTYEQYF
NA	TRBJ1-1	TRBD1	TRBV6-5	TGTGCCAGCAGTACCACAGGGGGGAACACTGAAGCTTTCTTT	CASSTTGGNTEAFF
NA	TRBJ2-3	TRBD2	TRBV28	TGTGCCAGCAGTTTGACTAGCGGGAGGAATGCGGATACGCAGTATTTT	CASSLTSGRNADTQYF
NA	TRBJ1-2	NA	TRBV29-1	TGCAGCGTTCGTACCCCGGTTGGCTACACCTTC	CSVRTPVGYTF
once	TRBJ2-3	TRBD2	TRBV5-6	TGTGCCAGCAGCTTGGCCTTTAGCGGGGACACAGATACGCAGTATTTT	CASSLAFSGDTDTQYF
NA	TRBJ2-3	NA	TRBV5-1	TGCGCCAGCAGTCGGTGGGACACAGATACGCAGTATTTT	CASSRWDTDTQYF
once	TRBJ2-7	TRBD2	TRBV29-1	TGCAGCGTTGCGGGACTAGCGGGACTCGACGAGCAGTACTTC	CSVAGLAGLDEQYF
NA	TRBJ1-1	TRBD1	TRBV28	TGTGCCAGCAGTTTTGGAGGACAGGGGGGCCCTGAAGCTTTCTTT	CASSFGGQGGPEAFF
NA	TRBJ2-7	TRBD2	TRBV19	TGTGCCAGTAGTATCGGGCTAGCGGACTACGAGCAGTACTTC	CASSIGLADYEQYF
NA	TRBJ1-5	TRBD1	TRBV19	TGTGCCAGTAGTACTGGGGACAGGGGAGCCCAGCATTTT	CASSTGDRGAQHF
NA	TRBJ2-3	NA	TRBV4-1	TGCGCCAGCAGCCCGTCCTCCAGGAGAGAAGCCGCAGATACGCAGTATTTT	CASSPSSRREAADTQYF
once	TRBJ1-1	NA	TRBV9	TGTGCCAGCAGTCGACCCCAATCCTTCTCTGAAGCTTTCTTT	CASSRPQSFSEAFF
NA	TRBJ1-2	NA	TRBV19	TGTGCCAGTAGTTTGGACACTTCTCCCTGGAACTATGGCTACACCTTC	CASSLDTSPWNYGYTF
NA	TRBJ1-1	NA	TRBV5-1	TGCGCCAGCAGCTTGGGGGGTCAGGGCCCCTTGAACACTGAAGCTTTCTTT	CASSLGGQGPLNTEAFF
once	TRBJ2-7	NA	TRBV28	TGTGCCAGCAGTTTTTCCAACTCCTACGAGCAGTACTTC	CASSFSNSYEQYF
NA	TRBJ2-3	NA	TRBV12-5	TGTGCTAGTGGTTTCGGAGTTAGCACAGATACGCAGTATTTT	CASGFGVSTDTQYF
NA	TRBJ1-5	NA	TRBV18	TGTGCCAGCGTCACCTTCGGGGGGAATCAGCCCCAGCATTTT	CASVTFGGNQPQHF
NA	TRBJ1-2	NA	TRBV9	TGTGCCAGCAGCGTAGACCCGGGGTTCGACTATGGCTACACCTTC	CASSVDPGFDYGYTF
NA	TRBJ2-2	NA	TRBV6-5	TGTGCCAGCAGCGGGAGAAGCACCGGGGAGCTGTTTTTT	CASSGRSTGELFF
NA	TRBJ2-5	TRBD2	TRBV2	TGTGCCAGCCATCTAGCGGCGGGAGGGCCGGAGACCCAGTACTTC	CASHLAAGGPETQYF
NA	TRBJ2-5	TRBD2	TRBV2	TGTGCCACCACCAAGACTAGCCTGTACCAAGAGACCCAGTACTTC	CATTKTSLYQETQYF
NA	TRBJ1-4	TRBD1	TRBV19	TGTGCCAGTAGTCACCGGGACAGAAATGAAAAACTGTTTTTT	CASSHRDRNEKLFF
NA	TRBJ1-1	NA	TRBV27	TGTGCCAGCAGAGACAGACAGGCCGCGAACACTGAAGCTTTCTTT	CASRDRQAANTEAFF
NA	TRBJ2-5	NA	TRBV18	TGTGCCAGCTCGCGTATAGGGGGAATTCAAGAGACCCAGTACTTC	CASSRIGGIQETQYF
NA	TRBJ2-7	NA	TRBV18	TGTGCCAGCTCACCTTTCAGCGGGCCGGGAAACTACGAGCAGTACTTC	CASSPFSGPGNYEQYF
NA	TRBJ2-3	NA	TRBV10-3	TGTGCCATCAGTGAGTCGGCAGGATACACAGATACGCAGTATTTT	CAISESAGYTDTQYF
NA	TRBJ2-5	TRBD1	TRBV19	TGTGCCAGTAGTCTCGGGACAGGGGCAGAGACCCAGTACTTC	CASSLGTGAETQYF
NA	TRBJ2-3	NA	TRBV5-5	TGTGCCAGCAGCGCTGACAGGAGCACAGATACGCAGTATTTT	CASSADRSTDTQYF
NA	TRBJ1-2	NA	TRBV7-9	TGTGCCAGCAGATCAACAGGGTTTGGCTACACCTTC	CASRSTGFGYTF